This TCR beta chain was sequenced for a study of identical twins. General observations from the study: Out-of-frame TCR alpha sharing observed in monozygotic twins exceeded model estimates. Findings depended on cross-sectional statistics rather than tracking the same donors.

The CDR3 totals 13 residues. The germline gives CDR1 DFQATT, CDR2 SNEGSKA (reference sequence). Trimming removed 0 bases at V and 2 bases at J, with 4 bases between. A few counts support this clonotype. Its antigen is undetermined. One entry per CDR3 protein, called by TCRdb with MiXCR from the 5' RACE reads. The repertoire holds some 1,700,000 distinct CDR3 sequences, with under 35% as singletons. The clonotype originates from a newborn girl in good health. The chain recombines TRBV20-1 with TRBJ1-4, with unresolved D. The sample taken for sequencing was cord blood. The CDR3 region has the DNA TGCAGTGCTAGAGATCACACTAATGAAAAACTGTTTTTT. It codes for CSARDHTNEKLFF.